The source of this T cell receptor (beta chain) is a study of T cell repertoires in cytomegalovirus infection (dated by TCRdb to about 2019). For the study in its entirety: Donor HLA type was relevant to the analysis, because carriage of CMV infection together with the matching HLA type was indicated by public TCR beta signatures.

The paper's findings and limits, for the study overall: The ex vivo response was dominated by HLA-C-restricted CMV-specific TCR beta clonotypes, which also provided the single most frequent clonotype in two of eight donors. In both this cohort and an independent roughly 350-donor cohort, the cumulative frequency of public TCR beta family members distinguished carriers of CMV infection plus the relevant HLA type.

Sequencing was carried out with an Illumina HiSeq 1500. TCRdb's own reprocessing of the public reads used fastp at Q25 and MiXCR and kept productive beta chains. Records with the same CDR3 protein are collapsed into one entry carrying the most frequent genes and DNA. This sample gives 560,000 or so distinct CDR3 sequences in total; about 15% of them show up just once. Roughly a quarter of the sample comes from the top ten. The CDR3 covers 18 residues, taking in both the cysteine and the phenylalanine. Just the 54-base CDR3 DNA is kept, in frame starting at base 1. Per the germline V gene (reference sequence), SGHNT is the CDR1 and YYREEE is the CDR2. V is trimmed back by 5 bases and J by 3 bases, and the junction contains 13 bases that no gene match accounts for. This clonotype has only a few counts. Its antigen is currently not known. Base qualities are not provided; no much larger clone lies one nucleotide away.

The sequence is built from TRBV5-4 and TRBJ2-1; TRBD1 lines up with 11 middle nucleotides. The sample comprised CD8+ T cells from PBMCs. This TCR was recovered from a human donor in good health (CMV status not recorded). Some clones in this sample may be carry-over from other donors' samples. The CDR3 region reads CASRPIPGQGGGYNEQFF. The DNA reads as follows: TGTGCCAGCAGACCGATCCCGGGACAGGGGGGAGGCTACAATGAGCAGTTCTTC.